This is a list of T cell receptor beta chains from one sample in a study of blood T cell repertoires in COVID-19. Using immunoSEQ multiplex PCR, the repertoire was profiled, and TCRdb retains in-frame clones only, with some absent. This sample has 140,000 or so clones, with more than 80% found just once. Material: peripheral blood. These receptors all come from a woman aged 80 or over with acute or convalescent COVID-19. Each CDR3 is given with its conserved first and last residue. D genes are given only for firm matches. Size values are once, few and many counts, or a class for expanded clones, and some rows have none.

clone size | J gene | D gene | V gene | CDR3 DNA | CDR3 protein
. | TRBJ1-4 | TRBD1 | TRBV5-1 | TGCGCCAGCAGCCGGACAGGGGGCACAACTAATGAAAAACTGTTTTTT | CASSRTGGTTNEKLFF
. | TRBJ1-1 | . | TRBV12-3/TRBV12-4 | TGTGCCAGCAAAACTGACAGGAACACTGAAGCTTTCTTT | CASKTDRNTEAFF
. | TRBJ1-2 | . | TRBV9 | TGTGCCAGCAGCGTAGTCGGTAGTCGCGGGCGTTCTCTTCTGGAGGGCTACACCTTC | CASSVVGSRGRSLLEGYTF
. | TRBJ2-5 | TRBD2 | TRBV6-5 | TGTGCCAGCAGTTACTCTCGGACTAGCGGCGAGACCCAGTACTTC | CASSYSRTSGETQYF
. | TRBJ2-3 | . | TRBV5-1 | TGCGCCAGCAGCTCCCGACAGGTCGGTCTCGGAGATACGCAGTATTTT | CASSSRQVGLGDTQYF
. | TRBJ2-7 | TRBD1 | TRBV13 | TGTGCCAGCAGCTTATCTCCAGGGGGCTTCGATGAGCAGTACTTC | CASSLSPGGFDEQYF
. | TRBJ2-7 | . | TRBV4-3 | TGCGCCAGCAGCCAAGACAGGGTTTCCCACGAGCAGTACTTC | CASSQDRVSHEQYF
. | TRBJ1-1 | . | TRBV28 | TGTGCCAGCAGTTCGCCAGGGGCGAGTGAAGCTTTCTTT | CASSSPGASEAFF
once | TRBJ1-2 | . | TRBV9 | TGTGCCAGCAGCGACTCCGCCGGCTATGGCTACACCTTC | CASSDSAGYGYTF
once | TRBJ1-1 | . | TRBV9 | TGTGCCAGCAGCGTAGCGGGGAACACTGAAGCTTTCTTT | CASSVAGNTEAFF
. | TRBJ2-1 | TRBD1 | TRBV7-3 | TGTGCCAGCAGCAGACAGGGGGCCGGCAATGAGCAGTTCTTC | CASSRQGAGNEQFF
. | TRBJ1-1 | . | TRBV9 | TGTGCCAGCAGCACAAGGACAGACACTGAAGCTTTCTTT | CASSTRTDTEAFF
. | TRBJ2-5 | TRBD1 | TRBV5-1 | TGCGCCAGCAGCTTGTTAGGGGGCTACCAAGAGACCCAGTACTTC | CASSLLGGYQETQYF
. | TRBJ2-5 | TRBD1 | TRBV6-6 | TGTGCCAGCAGTTACGACAGGGTCACCTACAGAGAGACCCAGTACTTC | CASSYDRVTYRETQYF
. | TRBJ2-7 | TRBD1 | TRBV30 | TGTGCCTGGAGTGTACCCGGGACAGGGATCTACGAGCAGTACTTC | CAWSVPGTGIYEQYF
. | TRBJ2-7 | TRBD2 | TRBV14 | TGTGCCAGCAGCCAAGGCGTGACTAGCGGCTACGAGCAGTACTTC | CASSQGVTSGYEQYF
. | TRBJ2-7 | TRBD1 | TRBV11-2 | TGTGCCAGCAGCCTCGGACAGGGTAACTACGAGCAGTACTTC | CASSLGQGNYEQYF
. | TRBJ2-1 | TRBD2 | TRBV10-3 | TGTGCCGTCGCGGGCGGGGGAAAGACCTACAATGAGCAGTTCTTC | CAVAGGGKTYNEQFF
. | TRBJ2-2 | . | TRBV5-1 | TGCGCCACCCGGGAACAGGGAAGAGTGGCCGGGGAGCTGTTTTTT | CATREQGRVAGELFF
. | TRBJ2-7 | . | TRBV5-1 | TGCGCCAGCAGCTCTGGACAATCCAGCTCCTACGAGCAGTACTTC | CASSSGQSSSYEQYF
. | TRBJ2-2 | . | TRBV5-1 | TGCGCCAGCAGCCCGGAGATCGCGCCCGACACCGGGGAGCTGTTTTTT | CASSPEIAPDTGELFF
. | TRBJ1-2 | TRBD1 | TRBV6-5 | TGTGCCAGCAGCCGCGACAGGGTCTATGGCTACACCTTC | CASSRDRVYGYTF
. | TRBJ1-2 | . | TRBV12-3/TRBV12-4 | TGTGCACCGGACAGATGTATCTCTGGCTACACCTTC | CAPDRCISGYTF
. | TRBJ1-1 | . | TRBV5-1 | TGCGCCAGCAGCTTGGCCGGGGGGCGCGACACTGAAGCTTTCTTT | CASSLAGGRDTEAFF
. | TRBJ1-2 | . | TRBV5-1 | TGCGCCAGCAGCGGCTCAGGACAGTCCTATGGCTACACCTTC | CASSGSGQSYGYTF
. | TRBJ2-2 | TRBD2 | TRBV3-1/TRBV3-2 | TGTGCCAGCAGACCATATCCGGGACTAGCAAACACCGGGGAGCTGTTTTTT | CASRPYPGLANTGELFF
. | TRBJ2-5 | . | TRBV2 | TGTGCCAGCAGCCCATCTAGAGAGACCCAGTACTTC | CASSPSRETQYF
. | TRBJ1-2 | TRBD1 | TRBV18 | TGTGCCAGCTCACTCCAACAGGGGGACTATGGCTACACCTTC | CASSLQQGDYGYTF
. | TRBJ1-2 | . | TRBV2 | TGTGCCAGCAGTGAAGCGTATCCTGGCTACACCTTC | CASSEAYPGYTF
. | TRBJ1-2 | TRBD1 | TRBV3-1/TRBV3-2 | TGTGCCAGCAGCCTTCAGGGGGCCCGCGATGGCTACACCTTC | CASSLQGARDGYTF
. | TRBJ2-7 | . | TRBV9 | TGTGCCAGCAGCGTAGGTGGACACGGGTTGTACGAGCAGTACTTC | CASSVGGHGLYEQYF
. | TRBJ1-1 | . | TRBV19 | TGTGCCAGTAGTATCTATCCAGGGATGAACACTGAAGCTTTCTTT | CASSIYPGMNTEAFF
. | TRBJ2-3 | . | TRBV3-1/TRBV3-2 | TGTGCCAGCAGCCACAGCGGGTCCCCAGATACGCAGTATTTT | CASSHSGSPDTQYF
. | TRBJ2-6 | TRBD1 | TRBV4-1 | TGCGCCAGCAGCCCGGGACAGGGGGCTGGGGCCAACGTCCTGACTTTC | CASSPGQGAGANVLTF
. | TRBJ1-2 | . | TRBV10-3 | TGTGCCATCAGTGAGGATCGCCCGGAGCGGGGCTACACCTTC | CAISEDRPERGYTF
. | TRBJ1-2 | TRBD1 | TRBV6-5 | TGTGCCAGCACCAGCGTCGGGCAGGGGGACTATGGCTACACCTTC | CASTSVGQGDYGYTF
few | TRBJ2-1 | . | TRBV12-1 | TGTGCCAGCAGCCCCACGGAGGAGTGCTCCTACAATGAGCAGTTCTTC | CASSPTEECSYNEQFF
. | TRBJ2-2 | . | TRBV18 | TGTGCCAGCTCACTGGAGATGGGTCCCGGGGAGCTGTTTTTT | CASSLEMGPGELFF
. | TRBJ2-7 | TRBD1 | TRBV7-6 | TGTGCCAGCAGCCTAACCTACCCGACAGGGGGCCACGAGCAGTACTTC | CASSLTYPTGGHEQYF
. | TRBJ1-6 | . | TRBV6-6 | TGTGCCAGCAGACTCACGGTTCGGGATTCACCCCTCCACTTT | CASRLTVRDSPLHF
. | TRBJ1-2 | . | TRBV2 | TGTGCCAGCAGAGTCAGGGGAAACTATGGCTACACCTTC | CASRVRGNYGYTF
. | TRBJ2-1 | . | TRBV11-3 | TGTGCCAGCAGCCCCGGGACACAAAAATACAATGAGCAGTTCTTC | CASSPGTQKYNEQFF
. | TRBJ1-1 | TRBD1 | TRBV5-1 | TGCGCCAGCAGCCCCAACAGGGGGGGTATGAACACTGAAGCTTTCTTT | CASSPNRGGMNTEAFF
. | TRBJ2-3 | TRBD1 | TRBV5-6 | TGTGCCAGCAGCTTGATGGGACAGGGGATAACAGATACGCAGTATTTT | CASSLMGQGITDTQYF
. | TRBJ1-3 | . | TRBV7-9 | TGTGCCAGCAGCGCCTGGACATCGGACTCTGGAAACACCATATATTTT | CASSAWTSDSGNTIYF